What follows are 18 T cell receptor beta chains derived from one specimen sequenced in a study of vaccination and CD4 T cells after COVID-19. Cultured CD4+ T cells had their DNA profiled by the Oncomine TCR Beta short-read assay. Using its own MiXCR run on the PCR reads, TCRdb lists one record per CDR3 protein. The sample has some 4,400 distinct CDR3 sequences, 43% seen once. These receptors' antigens are unknown. Regarding treatment: roughly nine-day PBMC culture with coronavirus spike peptide pools or control peptides (ViraFEST assay). Sequencing used CD4+ T cells from blood, cultured in vitro. These receptor sequences come from a human donor who had recovered from COVID-19.

In nucleotides, the CDR3 is TGTGCCAGCAGTCCTGGACTAGCGGGAGTGACGGTTCTCCACGAGCAGTACTTC. Translated: CASSPGLAGVTVLHEQYF. The rearrangement uses TRBV6-4 and TRBJ2-7; 13 bases align to TRBD2. V dropped 5 bases and J dropped 5; count of bases not matched to a gene: 15. This CDR3 is 18 amino acids long. Germline CDR1 MRHNA, CDR2 SNTAGT.

This clonotype was picked up a small number of times. For the CDR3, the DNA is TGTGCCAGCAGTGAAGTTCAGGGGGGCGGCTATGGCTACACCTTC. Amino acid sequence: CASSEVQGGGYGYTF. V is TRBV6-1 and J is TRBJ1-2; TRBD1 aligns across 7 bases. Germline V gene sequence: CDR1 MNHNS, CDR2 SASEGT. This CDR3 contains 15 residues. V lost 1 base and J lost 4; bases outside the gene matches: 6.

The rearrangement links TRBV20-1 to TRBJ1-4, with TRBD1 as a possible D gene (5 bases). The germline V gene has CDR1 DFQATT and CDR2 SNEGSKA (reference sequence). The CDR3 sequence is 12 residues long. The ends were cut back, 4 bases at V and 7 bases at J, with 10 bases in the middle. CDR3 amino acids: CSAISGGEKLFF. CDR3 in DNA: TGCAGTGCTATAAGTGGGGGTGAAAAACTGTTTTTT.

This chain uses TRBV7-2 with TRBJ2-1; D is undetermined. V was pared by 3 bases and J by 5 bases, with 8 bases between. The length of the CDR3 is 13 residues. The germline V gene encodes CDR1 SGHTA and CDR2 FQGNSA. As DNA, the CDR3 is TGTGCCAGCAGCTTCGGACGTAACAATGAGCAGTTCTTC. Amino acids: CASSFGRNNEQFF. Together with reference TRBV7-2 and TRBJ2-1, the CDR3 gives the full variable domain: GAGVSQSPSNKVTEKGKDVELRCDPISGHTALYWYRQSLGQGLEFLIYFQGNSAPDKSGLPSDRFSAERTGGSVSTLTIQRTQQEDSAVYLCASSFGRNNEQFFGPGTRLTVL.

This clonotype appeared a few times. The chain carries TRBV6-1 and TRBJ1-1; possibly TRBD1 for D (5 bases). Germline CDR1 MNHNS, CDR2 SASEGT. Trimming removed 6 bases at V and 1 base at J, with 9 bases between. The CDR3 is 13 amino acids. This CDR3 is CASRDQGNTEAFF. CDR3 nucleotide sequence: TGTGCCAGCAGAGATCAGGGGAACACTGAAGCTTTCTTT.

This chain joins TRBV19 and TRBJ2-2; the match to TRBD2 covers 10 bases. There are 16 residues in the CDR3. V gave up 3 bases and J gave up 4 bases; unmatched junction bases: 5. The V gene's germline CDR1 is LNHDA and CDR2 SQIVND (reference sequence). This chain's CDR3 is CASSIFLAGATGELFF. Written as DNA, the CDR3 is TGTGCCAGTAGTATCTTCCTAGCGGGGGCCACCGGGGAGCTGTTTTTT.

The gene calls are TRBV20-1 and TRBJ2-3; weak D call: TRBD2 (6 bases). The V and J ends lost 6 bases and 4 bases respectively, with 14 bases between them. The germline gives CDR1 DFQATT, CDR2 SNEGSKA (reference sequence). The CDR3 spans 13 residues. Here the CDR3 reads CSANTGGADTQYF. The DNA for the CDR3 is TGCAGTGCCAACACAGGAGGGGCAGATACGCAGTATTTT.

This clonotype showed up just a few times. The V gene is TRBV12-3 or TRBV12-4, the J gene TRBJ1-5; 10 nucleotides align to TRBD1. The CDR3 runs 14 residues. The junction had 4 bases not matched to a gene; V was cut back by 5 bases and J by 6 bases. For the CDR3, the DNA is TGTGCCAGCAGTACACGGACAGGGGGTCAGCCCCAGCATTTT. This codes for CASSTRTGGQPQHF.

The chain links TRBV7-2 to TRBJ2-2; 8 bases map to TRBD1. V dropped 2 bases and J dropped 5; count of bases not matched to a gene: 4. CDR3 length equals 15 residues. CDR1 and CDR2 (germline): SGHTA, FQGNSA. In DNA form, the CDR3 reads TGTGCCAGCAGCTTACAGGGGGCCGGGACCGGGGAGCTGTTTTTT. It is translated as CASSLQGAGTGELFF.

J is TRBJ1-2 and V is TRBV5-6; 8 bases match TRBD1. CDR1 and CDR2 from the germline V gene are SGHDT and YYEEEE. V dropped 4 bases and J dropped 8; count of bases not matched to a gene: 13. The CDR3 covers 15 residues. The CDR3 nucleotides read TGTGCCAGCAGCCCATTAGGCCAGGGGGCAGGGGGCTACACCTTC. This gives the protein CASSPLGQGAGGYTF.

The chain uses TRBV5-4 and TRBJ2-3, with D tentatively TRBD2 (5 bases). CDR3 length equals 14 residues. With 5 bases removed from V and 8 bases from J, the gap between germline ends came to 18 bases. Germline assignment: CDR1 SGHNT and CDR2 YYREEE (reference sequence). In nucleotides, the CDR3 is TGTGCCAGCAGGCCTGACTATTCACACGGTACGCAGTATTTT. Translation gives CASRPDYSHGTQYF.

This chain connects TRBV20-1 to TRBJ2-7, with D tentatively TRBD2 (6 bases). The V gene's germline CDR1 is DFQATT and CDR2 SNEGSKA (reference sequence). The CDR3 is made up of 14 amino acids. V was pared by 5 bases and J by 3 bases, with 17 bases between. CDR3 sequence: CSARRDSYLYEQYF. The CDR3 coding sequence is TGCAGTGCTCGCCGGGACTCATACCTCTACGAGCAGTACTTC.

The chain uses TRBV6-1 and TRBJ1-2, with TRBD1 matching over 7 bases. V was pared by 7 bases and J by 3 bases, with 14 bases of the junction left unmatched. Germline V gene data show CDR1 as MNHNS and CDR2 as SASEGT. The length of the CDR3 is 16 residues. CDR3 region: CASTPRGRGRDYGYTF. The CDR3 bases are TGTGCCAGCACCCCACGCGGGAGGGGGCGCGACTATGGCTACACCTTC.

This clonotype showed up just a few times. This sequence joins TRBV7-2 and TRBJ1-4, with 9 bases lining up with TRBD1. The length of the CDR3 is 14 residues. After removal of 5 bases from V and 5 bases from J, the junction contained 3 bases not matched to a gene. Germline CDR1 SGHTA, CDR2 FQGNSA. CDR3 coding DNA: TGTGCCAGCAGCCGACAGGGGGGGAATGAAAAACTGTTTTTT. Encoded protein: CASSRQGGNEKLFF.

The J gene is TRBJ2-2, the V gene TRBV25-1, with TRBD1 matching over 7 bases. Germline V gene sequence: CDR1 MGHDK, CDR2 SYGVNS. V shed 3 bases and J 4 bases; nucleotides not matched to a gene: 5. CDR3 size: 15 residues. The CDR3 loop reads CASSDDRVGTGELFF. The CDR3 bases are TGTGCCAGCAGTGATGACAGGGTGGGCACCGGGGAGCTGTTTTTT.

This clonotype has a handful of counts. J is TRBJ2-3 and V is TRBV11-2; possibly TRBD1 for D (6 bases). The germline V gene has CDR1 SGHAT and CDR2 FQNNGV. The CDR3 is made up of 15 amino acids. V was trimmed by 2 bases and J by 2 bases, leaving 11 bases between them. CDR3 DNA: TGTGCCAGCAGCTTAAGCAGGGGCGACACAGATACGCAGTATTTT. Residues: CASSLSRGDTDTQYF.

This clonotype is termed large. V is TRBV2 and J is TRBJ1-1; D remains ambiguous. The CDR3 sequence is 12 residues long. Deletions cut 7 bases from V and 7 bases from J, with 13 bases between. Germline V gene data show CDR1 as SNHLY and CDR2 as FYNNEI. CDR3 coding DNA: TGTGCCAGCAACCCTCTGAGTCTTGAAGCTTTCTTT. Translating gives CASNPLSLEAFF.

A few counts support this clonotype. The V and J genes are TRBV7-3 and TRBJ2-3; the D gene is possibly TRBD2 (5 bases). This CDR3 comprises 14 residues. Deletions cut 8 bases from V and 4 bases from J, with 16 bases between. Germline lookup yields CDR1 SGHTA and CDR2 FQGTGA. The DNA of the CDR3 is TGTGCCAGCTCCTTCTCGGCGGGTTCAGATACGCAGTATTTT. Protein product: CASSFSAGSDTQYF.